This T cell receptor (beta chain) appears in the sequencing data of a study of T cell repertoires in cytomegalovirus infection. Study-wide background: Matching HLA type, along with CMV infection, was indicated by public TCR beta signatures. Regarding the study as a whole: HLA-C-restricted CMV-specific TCR beta clonotypes were dominant in the ex vivo response. Totalled public TCR beta family frequency picked out people who carried CMV plus the relevant HLA.

Each CDR3 protein gets one entry after TCRdb re-called the reads with MiXCR. The data hold under 300,000 distinct CDR3 sequences, with more than 15% observed a single time. V was cut by 3 bases and J by 1 base, with 15 bases left in between. The CDR3 is made up of 17 amino acids. This clonotype showed up many times. Its antigen remains unknown. Sequenced input: CD8+ T cells from PBMCs. The chain links TRBV12-3 or TRBV12-4 to TRBJ2-2; no reliable D call. The clonotype was recovered from a human donor in good health (CMV status not recorded). Some clones in this sample may be carry-over from other donors' samples. CDR3 loop: CASSFESAELNTGELFF. CDR3 in DNA: TGTGCCAGCAGTTTCGAATCGGCAGAACTGAACACCGGGGAGCTGTTTTTT.